This passage covers 27 T cell receptor beta chains from one sample sequenced in a study of blood T cells in healthy people across ages. Primed by a sample-barcoded 5' primer and a J-beta primer mix, a second PCR proceeded for about 7 to 12 cycles. One entry per CDR3 protein, called by TCRdb with MiXCR from the 5' RACE reads. This table holds about 800,000 distinct CDR3 sequences, 58% found once. The sample was blood. Receptor source: a man in his thirties or forties in good health.

This clonotype was picked up a small number of times. This chain joins TRBV7-2 and TRBJ2-7; D tentatively fits TRBD1 or TRBD2 (6 bases each). This CDR3 has 13 amino acids. The germline gives CDR1 SGHTA, CDR2 FQGNSA. Trimming stripped 6 bases from V and 10 bases from J, with 19 bases between. The CDR3 DNA reads as TGTGCCAGCAGTGCGGGACAATCTCCTCGACAGTACTTC. Its translation is CASSAGQSPRQYF. The full variable domain, rest sourced from reference TRBV7-2 and TRBJ2-7, is GAGVSQSPSNKVTEKGKDVELRCDPISGHTALYWYRQSLGQGLEFLIYFQGNSAPDKSGLPSDRFSAERTGGSVSTLTIQRTQQEDSAVYLCASSAGQSPRQYFGPGTRLTVT.

This clonotype was seen a single time. V usage is TRBV7-9 and J usage is TRBJ2-7; the D gene is possibly TRBD2 (5 bases). Trimming pared 0 bases from V and 0 bases from J, leaving 18 bases between. This CDR3 contains 18 residues. Germline loops: CDR1 SEHNR, CDR2 FQNEAQ (reference sequence). The CDR3 loop is CASSLALWEPATSYEQYF. Here the CDR3 DNA reads TGTGCCAGCAGCTTAGCCCTTTGGGAGCCAGCTACCTCCTACGAGCAGTACTTC. The full variable domain, with the rest looked up from reference TRBV7-9 and TRBJ2-7, is DTGVSQNPRHKITKRGQNVTFRCDPISEHNRLYWYRQTLGQGPEFLTYFQNEAQLEKSRLLSDRFSAERPKGSFSTLEIQRTEQGDSAMYLCASSLALWEPATSYEQYFGPGTRLTVT.

This clonotype was detected once. V usage is TRBV14 and J usage is TRBJ2-1, with D unclear. Trimming took 10 bases from V and 5 from J, leaving 6 bases between them. The CDR3 spans 10 residues. Germline assignment: CDR1 SGHDN and CDR2 FVKESK. CDR3 region: CATTHNEQFF. Here the CDR3 DNA reads TGTGCCACGACACACAATGAGCAGTTCTTC.

The chain uses TRBV28 and TRBJ2-1; 8 bases are shared with TRBD2. Germline V gene data show CDR1 as MDHEN and CDR2 as SYDVKM. The CDR3 has 15 residues. V was clipped by 5 bases and J by 5 bases; unmatched bases: 8. The CDR3 region is CASSAASGYHNEQFF. As DNA, the CDR3 is TGTGCCAGCAGTGCCGCTAGCGGGTACCACAATGAGCAGTTCTTC.

This clonotype was counted between two and nine times. The chain uses TRBV20-1 and TRBJ2-3, with 7 positions matching TRBD2. The germline V gene encodes CDR1 DFQATT and CDR2 SNEGSKA (reference sequence). The CDR3 runs 14 residues. V lost 6 bases, J lost 3 bases, and 9 bases stayed unmatched. Written as DNA, the CDR3 is TGCAGTGCCCGCACGTGGCGGGAGACAGATACGCAGTATTTT. Its translation is CSARTWRETDTQYF.

The CDR3 loop is CASSLRQPEFNEQFF. In nucleotides, the CDR3 is TGTGCCAGCAGTTTGCGACAGCCCGAATTCAATGAGCAGTTCTTC. The J gene is TRBJ2-1, the V gene TRBV28, with TRBD1 as a possible D gene (5 bases). CDR1 is MDHEN and CDR2 is SYDVKM in the germline V gene. Trimming cost V 3 bases and J 6 bases, with 15 bases left between them. The CDR3 has 15 amino acids.

V is TRBV6-1 and J is TRBJ2-7; tentatively, D is TRBD2 (5 bases). The CDR3 loop spans 14 amino acids. Germline CDR1 reads MNHNS; CDR2 reads SASEGT. The V end lost 4 bases, the J end lost 3 bases, and 13 bases lay between the germline ends. CDR3: CASSAPGSDYEQYF. The CDR3, as DNA: TGTGCCAGCAGTGCCCCGGGATCCGACTACGAGCAGTACTTC.

CDR3 coding DNA: TGCAGTGTTACTGGACTGTACCAAGAGACCCAGTACTTC. This gives the protein CSVTGLYQETQYF. This sequence joins TRBV20-1 and TRBJ2-5; possibly TRBD2 for D (5 bases). This CDR3 region has 13 residues. With 7 bases removed from V and 0 bases from J, the gap between germline ends came to 12 bases. CDR1 is DFQATT and CDR2 is SNEGSKA in the germline V gene (reference sequence).

The CDR3 sequence is CASNRMRVPYNEQFF. CDR3 DNA: TGCGCCAGTAACCGAATGAGGGTTCCCTACAATGAGCAGTTCTTC. V usage is TRBV5-1 and J usage is TRBJ2-1; D may be TRBD2 (5 bases). The CDR3 has 15 residues. V lost 8 bases and J 2 bases, leaving 17 bases between the germline ends. The germline V gene has CDR1 SGHRS and CDR2 YFSETQ.

The chain is built from TRBV7-2 and TRBJ2-4, with D unresolved. The tail of the sequence fits TRBJ2-5 better, so the J call may be wrong. Germline CDR1 and CDR2: SGHTA and FQGNSA. CDR3 length: 13 amino acids. The CDR3 sequence is CASSRVIVETQYF. CDR3 coding DNA: TGTGCCAGCAGCAGGGTTATCGTAGAGACCCAGTACTTC.

This clonotype was seen a handful of times. This rearrangement joins TRBV9 to TRBJ2-3; D is unclear. The V and J ends lost 3 bases and 0 bases respectively, with 8 bases between them. CDR3 length: 14 amino acids. Germline V gene data show CDR1 as SGDLS and CDR2 as YYNGEE. This CDR3 reads CASSEVKSTDTQYF. The CDR3 nucleotides are TGTGCCAGCAGCGAGGTCAAGAGCACAGATACGCAGTATTTT.

This clonotype was observed a few times. The junction and the germline gene differ at one end; a read error may be behind it. This sequence joins TRBV5-1 and TRBJ2-7; TRBD1 agrees at 10 bases. CDR1 SGHRS and CDR2 YFSETQ come from the germline V gene. The CDR3 spans 14 residues. The CDR3 sequence: CASSPTGGFYEQYF. The CDR3, as DNA: TGTGCCAGCAGCCCGACAGGGGGCTTCTACGAGCAGTACTTC.

This clonotype was detected a few times. V and J are TRBV29-1 and TRBJ1-2; 9 bases are a match to TRBD1. Germline V lookup: CDR1 SQVTM, CDR2 ANQGSEA. The CDR3 sequence is 13 residues long. The junction had 10 bases not matched to a gene; V was cut back by 7 bases and J by 7 bases. The CDR3: CSAPTGTGPGYTF. The CDR3 DNA reads TGCAGCGCACCCACCGGGACAGGGCCTGGCTACACCTTC.

V is TRBV5-1 and J is TRBJ1-1; D is perhaps TRBD1 (6 bases). The V gene's germline CDR1 is SGHRS and CDR2 YFSETQ. V was cut by 4 bases and J by 2 bases, with 15 bases left in between. The CDR3 extends over 15 amino acids. The chain's CDR3 is CASSLPGGENTEAFF. The CDR3 bases are TGCGCCAGCAGCCTCCCGGGGGGCGAAAACACTGAAGCTTTCTTT.

The chain employs TRBV9 and TRBJ2-1; D uncertain. V lost 0 bases to trimming and J lost 8 bases, with 3 bases between them. The CDR3 is made up of 11 amino acids. Germline CDR1 is SGDLS and CDR2 is YYNGEE. The CDR3 bases are TGTGCCAGCAGCGTAGGGCATGAGCAGTTCTTC. Translating gives CASSVGHEQFF.

The gene calls are TRBV6-2 or TRBV6-3 and TRBJ2-4; D is perhaps TRBD2 (5 bases). V lost 7 bases and J 13 bases, leaving 20 bases between the germline ends. Germline values: CDR1 MNHEY, CDR2 SVGEGT. The CDR3 consists of 13 residues. The CDR3 DNA sequence: TGTGCCAGCACCCGGGATCAGTACAATGAGCAGTACTTC. Its protein is CASTRDQYNEQYF.

The chain recombines TRBV28 with TRBJ2-7, with 7 bases matching TRBD2. CDR1 is MDHEN and CDR2 is SYDVKM in the germline V gene. The length of the CDR3 is 15 residues. J gave up 4 bases and V 8 bases, and 14 bases lay outside the gene matches. This chain's CDR3 is CASDGTRTSMYEQYF. DNA of the CDR3: TGTGCCAGCGATGGGACCCGGACTAGTATGTACGAGCAGTACTTC. The variable domain in full, completed from reference TRBV28 and TRBJ2-7, reads DVKVTQSSRYLVKRTGEKVFLECVQDMDHENMFWYRQDPGLGLRLIYFSYDVKMKEKGDIPEGYSVSREKKERFSLILESASTNQTSMYLCASDGTRTSMYEQYFGPGTRLTVT.

This rearrangement joins TRBV21-1 to TRBJ2-5. TRBV21-1 is annotated as a pseudogene. The CDR3 is made up of 16 amino acids. CDR3 DNA: TGTGCCAGCAGCAAAGTGGAGACTCGGCCTAAAGAGACCCAGTACTTC. This encodes CASSKVETRPKETQYF.

CDR3 DNA sequence: TGTGCCAGCAGTGAAGAGGAGGACAGGGGTCCCTACAATGGGCAGTACTTC. Translated, it gives CASSEEEDRGPYNGQYF. The chain recombines TRBV2 with TRBJ2-7; 9 positions agree with TRBD1. This CDR3 region has 17 residues. Germline CDR1 and CDR2: SNHLY and FYNNEI. Trimming took 1 base from V and 9 from J; bases not matched to a gene: 16.

This clonotype was seen a few times. This sequence joins TRBV6-2 or TRBV6-3 and TRBJ2-5; TRBD2 might be the D (6 bases). The germline V and J ends were trimmed by 6 bases and 1 base, with 9 bases remaining between them. Germline V lookup: CDR1 MNHEY, CDR2 SVGEGT. The CDR3 contains 13 residues. The CDR3 nucleotides are TGTGCCAGCAGCGGGAGCCTCCAAGAGACCCAGTACTTC. Translated: CASSGSLQETQYF.

This CDR3 is CSAREWGKIEQFF. The CDR3 nucleotides are TGCAGTGCTAGAGAGTGGGGTAAAATTGAGCAGTTCTTC. The chain couples TRBV20-1 to TRBJ2-1; D gene uncertain. CDR1 and CDR2 from the germline V gene are DFQATT and SNEGSKA (reference sequence). This CDR3 has 13 amino acids. V was pared by 0 bases and J by 9 bases, with 12 bases between.

The gene calls are TRBV15 and TRBJ1-6; 7 positions match TRBD1. In germline, CDR1 is LNHNV, CDR2 YYDKDF (reference sequence). This CDR3 is built from 17 residues. V lost 5 bases and J lost 0; bases outside the gene matches: 7. The CDR3 sequence: CATSGQGVSSYNSPLHF. The CDR3 DNA is TGTGCCACCAGCGGGCAGGGGGTTAGCTCCTATAATTCACCCCTCCACTTT.

V usage is TRBV20-1 and J usage is TRBJ2-5; D ambiguous. CDR1 and CDR2 (germline): DFQATT, SNEGSKA (reference sequence). The CDR3 contains 13 residues. The V end was cut by 2 bases, the J end by 2 bases, with 9 bases between. CDR3: CSARFQAQETQYF. The CDR3 coding sequence is TGCAGTGCTAGATTCCAGGCACAAGAGACCCAGTACTTC.

The chain employs TRBV2 and TRBJ2-2; the D is unclear. This CDR3 comprises 14 residues. The V end lost 6 bases, the J end lost 5 bases, and 13 bases lay between the germline ends. CDR1 and CDR2 (germline): SNHLY, FYNNEI. The CDR3 DNA is TGTGCCAGCAGACCTTCTCTATCGACCGGGGAGCTGTTTTTT. As protein: CASRPSLSTGELFF.

This clonotype was counted only a few times. The chain couples TRBV29-1 to TRBJ2-3; D is possibly TRBD1 or TRBD2 (5 bases each). The CDR3 is 14 residues long. Trimming took 3 bases from V and 8 from J, leaving 18 bases between them. Germline loops: CDR1 SQVTM, CDR2 ANQGSEA. The chain's CDR3 is CSVDSGQTGLTQYF. CDR3 DNA: TGCAGCGTTGATTCGGGGCAAACCGGACTTACGCAGTATTTT.

CDR3 nucleotide sequence: TGCGCCAGCAGCTTGAGCATGGGGTACTCCTACGAGCAGTACTTC. It is translated as CASSLSMGYSYEQYF. V usage is TRBV5-1 and J usage is TRBJ2-7; D gene unclear. The CDR3 is 15 residues long. Deletions cut 1 base from V and 0 bases from J, with 11 bases between. In germline, CDR1 is SGHRS, CDR2 YFSETQ.

CDR3 DNA sequence: TGCAGTGCTAGTGACCAGGGCAATCAGCCCCAGCATTTT. It is translated as CSASDQGNQPQHF. V usage is TRBV20-1 and J usage is TRBJ1-5; D gene unclear. The CDR3 sequence is 13 residues long. Germline V gene lookup returns CDR1 DFQATT and CDR2 SNEGSKA (reference sequence). V lost 3 bases and J 2 bases, leaving 8 bases between the germline ends.